Sequencing of this T cell receptor (beta chain) was carried out in a study of blood T cells in healthy people across ages. The study, taken as a whole, reports: Strong correlation was found linking TCR beta diversity to naive T cell percentage.

This CDR3 comprises 17 residues. Germline CDR1 reads MNHEY; CDR2 reads SVGAGI. V was shortened by 4 bases and J by 2 bases, with 15 bases between the two germline ends. This clonotype appeared once. Antigen unknown. Using a J-beta primer mix together with a sample-barcoded 5' primer, a second PCR was run for roughly 7 to 12 cycles. Tagging of each cDNA molecule was performed by a template-switch adaptor with 12 random nucleotides. TCRdb analysed the 5' RACE reads with MiXCR anew, one entry per CDR3 protein. The table has almost 1 million distinct CDR3 sequences, approximately 50% seen once; the top ten hold roughly 23%. Sample donors were healthy Caucasian individuals that came from Russia, aged roughly 6 to 100.

This receptor was identified in a woman in her sixties in good health. The chain recombines TRBV6-5 with TRBJ2-6; a possible D gene is TRBD2 (6 bases). Sequencing was carried out using blood. CDR3 amino acids: CASSSGSTPTGANVLTF. The CDR3 DNA reads as TGTGCCAGCAGTTCCGGGAGCACCCCCACTGGGGCCAACGTCCTGACTTTC.